A selection of T cell receptor beta chains follows, all from one sample in a study of T-cell memory formation after mild COVID-19. Using its own MiXCR run on the 5' RACE reads, TCRdb lists one record per CDR3 protein. The table includes 140,000 or so distinct CDR3 sequences, 11% to 15% detected once. Material: PBMCs or a T cell subset sorted from them (not recorded which). The receptor set was obtained from an adult woman who had mild COVID-19 (a few samples of this study predate the infection). Cell type and time point are not known. Both conserved end residues are part of each CDR3. Each record gives: clone size, J gene, V gene, D gene, CDR3 protein, CDR3 DNA. The D gene is left open where the match is weak. Clone size is shown for a subset of rows, as once, few, many or a class of expanded clone.

abundance: -; j_gene: TRBJ2-1; v_gene: TRBV9; d_gene: -; CDR3aa: CASRRGFRNNEQFF; CDR3nt: TGTGCCAGCAGGAGGGGGTTCCGAAACAATGAGCAGTTCTTC
abundance: many; j_gene: TRBJ1-1; v_gene: TRBV5-1; d_gene: -; CDR3aa: CASSDDLGTEAFF; CDR3nt: TGCGCCAGCAGCGACGACCTGGGGACTGAAGCTTTCTTT
abundance: few; j_gene: TRBJ2-7; v_gene: TRBV12-3/TRBV12-4; d_gene: TRBD2; CDR3aa: CASSSQLLADTPYEQYF; CDR3nt: TGTGCCAGCAGTTCCCAACTACTAGCGGATACCCCCTACGAGCAGTACTTC
abundance: -; j_gene: TRBJ2-2; v_gene: TRBV7-8; d_gene: TRBD1; CDR3aa: CASSPVDRAPGGELFF; CDR3nt: TGTGCCAGCAGCCCGGTGGACAGGGCCCCTGGCGGGGAGCTGTTTTTT
abundance: few; j_gene: TRBJ1-2; v_gene: TRBV7-9; d_gene: -; CDR3aa: CASSSTGPRDTF; CDR3nt: TGTGCCAGCAGCTCCACCGGGCCGAGGGACACCTTC
abundance: -; j_gene: TRBJ1-5; v_gene: TRBV4-1; d_gene: -; CDR3aa: CASSQVPNQPQHF; CDR3nt: TGCGCCAGCAGCCAAGTACCGAATCAGCCCCAGCATTTT
abundance: few; j_gene: TRBJ2-7; v_gene: TRBV7-2; d_gene: -; CDR3aa: CASSFGDTYEQYF; CDR3nt: TGTGCCAGCAGCTTCGGGGATACCTACGAGCAGTACTTC
abundance: few; j_gene: TRBJ2-5; v_gene: TRBV12-3/TRBV12-4; d_gene: TRBD2; CDR3aa: CATPLGLAGDWEETQYF; CDR3nt: TGTGCCACTCCGCTGGGGCTAGCGGGAGATTGGGAAGAGACCCAGTACTTC
abundance: few; j_gene: TRBJ2-3; v_gene: TRBV11-3; d_gene: -; CDR3aa: CASTPQGRADTQYF; CDR3nt: TGTGCCAGCACCCCCCAGGGGAGGGCAGATACGCAGTATTTT
abundance: few; j_gene: TRBJ1-1; v_gene: TRBV9; d_gene: TRBD1; CDR3aa: CASSRRLLGTTGENTEAFF; CDR3nt: TGTGCCAGCAGTCGTCGGCTATTGGGGACCACAGGGGAAAACACTGAAGCTTTCTTT
abundance: -; j_gene: TRBJ2-2; v_gene: TRBV7-6; d_gene: TRBD2; CDR3aa: CASSRISGRGTGELFF; CDR3nt: TGTGCCAGCAGCCGAATTAGCGGGAGGGGGACCGGGGAGCTGTTTTTT
abundance: few; j_gene: TRBJ2-4; v_gene: TRBV29-1; d_gene: -; CDR3aa: CSVEGTPLAKNIQYF; CDR3nt: TGCAGCGTTGAGGGGACACCTCTAGCCAAAAACATTCAGTACTTC
abundance: few; j_gene: TRBJ1-1; v_gene: TRBV4-3; d_gene: TRBD1; CDR3aa: CASSHRQGLNTEAFF; CDR3nt: TGCGCCAGCAGCCACCGACAGGGTTTGAACACTGAAGCTTTCTTT
abundance: few; j_gene: TRBJ1-2; v_gene: TRBV7-8; d_gene: TRBD1; CDR3aa: CASSLPKDGTGAPYGYTF; CDR3nt: TGTGCCAGCAGCCTCCCGAAGGATGGGACAGGGGCCCCCTATGGCTACACCTTC
abundance: -; j_gene: TRBJ2-1; v_gene: TRBV5-1; d_gene: -; CDR3aa: CASSPWTYNEQFF; CDR3nt: TGCGCCAGCAGCCCTTGGACTTACAATGAGCAGTTCTTC
abundance: few; j_gene: TRBJ1-2; v_gene: TRBV5-1; d_gene: TRBD1; CDR3aa: CASSWGQGIIYGYTF; CDR3nt: TGCGCCAGCAGCTGGGGACAGGGCATCATCTATGGCTACACCTTC
abundance: -; j_gene: TRBJ2-1; v_gene: TRBV27; d_gene: TRBD1; CDR3aa: CASSLSTGVYEQFF; CDR3nt: TGTGCCAGCAGTTTATCGACAGGGGTCTATGAGCAGTTCTTC
abundance: -; j_gene: TRBJ1-1; v_gene: TRBV4-2; d_gene: -; CDR3aa: CASTPEWALDTEAFF; CDR3nt: TGTGCCAGCACCCCAGAATGGGCATTAGACACTGAAGCTTTCTTT
abundance: few; j_gene: TRBJ2-1; v_gene: TRBV20-1; d_gene: -; CDR3aa: CSVPSGTTYNEQFF; CDR3nt: TGCAGTGTTCCAAGCGGGACAACATACAATGAGCAGTTCTTC
abundance: few; j_gene: TRBJ2-3; v_gene: TRBV3-1; d_gene: -; CDR3aa: CASSQVGTTTDTQYF; CDR3nt: TGTGCCAGCAGCCAAGTCGGGACGACCACAGATACGCAGTATTTT
abundance: -; j_gene: TRBJ2-7; v_gene: TRBV30; d_gene: TRBD2; CDR3aa: CAWAHPRAGVINEQYF; CDR3nt: TGTGCCTGGGCCCACCCCAGAGCGGGGGTGATTAACGAGCAGTACTTC
abundance: -; j_gene: TRBJ2-1; v_gene: TRBV12-3/TRBV12-4; d_gene: -; CDR3aa: CASSLWVNNEQFF; CDR3nt: TGTGCCAGCAGCCTTTGGGTAAACAATGAGCAGTTCTTC
abundance: few; j_gene: TRBJ2-2; v_gene: TRBV10-3; d_gene: TRBD2; CDR3aa: CAISEPLTSGLNTGELFF; CDR3nt: TGTGCCATCAGTGAGCCTTTAACTAGCGGGTTGAACACCGGGGAGCTGTTTTTT
abundance: few; j_gene: TRBJ2-3; v_gene: TRBV6-6; d_gene: TRBD2; CDR3aa: CASSYSGGGWDTDTQYF; CDR3nt: TGTGCCAGCAGTTACTCAGGCGGGGGGTGGGACACAGATACGCAGTATTTT
abundance: few; j_gene: TRBJ2-7; v_gene: TRBV2; d_gene: -; CDR3aa: CASRGDSWSYEQYF; CDR3nt: TGTGCCAGCAGGGGAGACAGTTGGTCCTACGAGCAGTACTTC
abundance: -; j_gene: TRBJ1-1; v_gene: TRBV9; d_gene: TRBD1; CDR3aa: CASSPEAGGGTEAFF; CDR3nt: TGTGCCAGCAGCCCTGAGGCAGGGGGTGGCACTGAAGCTTTCTTT
abundance: -; j_gene: TRBJ1-1; v_gene: TRBV9; d_gene: -; CDR3aa: CASSVGQGVMNTEAFF; CDR3nt: TGTGCCAGCAGCGTAGGGCAGGGTGTAATGAACACTGAAGCTTTCTTT
abundance: few; j_gene: TRBJ2-3; v_gene: TRBV7-9; d_gene: -; CDR3aa: CASNPGLLATDTQYF; CDR3nt: TGTGCCAGCAATCCCGGGCTGCTTGCCACAGATACGCAGTATTTT
abundance: few; j_gene: TRBJ2-1; v_gene: TRBV19; d_gene: TRBD2; CDR3aa: CASSHIAGGNEQFF; CDR3nt: TGTGCCAGTAGTCACATAGCGGGAGGCAATGAGCAGTTCTTC
abundance: -; j_gene: TRBJ2-3; v_gene: TRBV7-9; d_gene: -; CDR3aa: CASRLRADTQYF; CDR3nt: TGTGCCAGCCGGCTACGAGCAGATACGCAGTATTTT
abundance: -; j_gene: TRBJ2-7; v_gene: TRBV10-3; d_gene: -; CDR3aa: CAISEFTYEQYF; CDR3nt: TGTGCCATCAGTGAGTTCACCTACGAGCAGTACTTC
abundance: few; j_gene: TRBJ2-7; v_gene: TRBV7-2; d_gene: TRBD1; CDR3aa: CASSPPPGQGVTYEQYF; CDR3nt: TGTGCCAGCAGCCCGCCCCCGGGACAGGGGGTGACCTACGAGCAGTACTTC
abundance: -; j_gene: TRBJ2-7; v_gene: TRBV18; d_gene: TRBD2; CDR3aa: CASSSTSGRVDEQYF; CDR3nt: TGTGCCAGCTCATCTACTAGCGGGAGGGTCGACGAGCAGTACTTC
abundance: -; j_gene: TRBJ2-5; v_gene: TRBV4-2; d_gene: -; CDR3aa: CASSHADYDVGPEETQYF; CDR3nt: TGTGCCAGCAGCCACGCGGACTATGATGTCGGCCCGGAGGAGACCCAGTACTTC
abundance: many; j_gene: TRBJ2-1; v_gene: TRBV7-6; d_gene: -; CDR3aa: CASSPSNEQFF; CDR3nt: TGTGCCAGCAGCCCTAGCAATGAGCAGTTCTTC
abundance: -; j_gene: TRBJ1-1; v_gene: TRBV19; d_gene: -; CDR3aa: CASSMGRGTEAFF; CDR3nt: TGTGCCAGTAGTATGGGGAGGGGAACTGAAGCTTTCTTT
abundance: -; j_gene: TRBJ1-1; v_gene: TRBV2; d_gene: -; CDR3aa: CASSARGGNTEAFF; CDR3nt: TGTGCCAGCAGTGCTAGGGGTGGGAACACTGAAGCTTTCTTT
abundance: few; j_gene: TRBJ2-7; v_gene: TRBV4-1; d_gene: -; CDR3aa: CASSPQSASSYEQYF; CDR3nt: TGCGCCAGCAGCCCCCAGTCAGCTAGCTCCTACGAGCAGTACTTC
abundance: -; j_gene: TRBJ2-1; v_gene: TRBV4-1; d_gene: -; CDR3aa: CASSQDWGPRRDEQFF; CDR3nt: TGCGCCAGCAGCCAAGATTGGGGGCCGCGACGGGATGAGCAGTTCTTC
abundance: -; j_gene: TRBJ2-1; v_gene: TRBV11-3; d_gene: -; CDR3aa: CVSSSSTFNEQFF; CDR3nt: TGTGTCAGCAGCTCCTCTACGTTCAATGAGCAGTTCTTC